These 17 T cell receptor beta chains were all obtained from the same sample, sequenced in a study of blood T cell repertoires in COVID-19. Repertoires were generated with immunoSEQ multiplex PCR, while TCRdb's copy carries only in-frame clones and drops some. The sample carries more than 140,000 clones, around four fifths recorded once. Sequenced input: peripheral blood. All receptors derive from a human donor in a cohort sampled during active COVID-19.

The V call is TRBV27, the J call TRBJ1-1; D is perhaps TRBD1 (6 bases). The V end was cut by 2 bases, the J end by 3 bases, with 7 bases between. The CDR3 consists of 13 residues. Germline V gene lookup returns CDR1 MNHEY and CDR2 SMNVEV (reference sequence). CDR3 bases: TGTGCCAGCAGTTTAGAGGGGGACACTGAAGCTTTCTTT. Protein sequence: CASSLEGDTEAFF.

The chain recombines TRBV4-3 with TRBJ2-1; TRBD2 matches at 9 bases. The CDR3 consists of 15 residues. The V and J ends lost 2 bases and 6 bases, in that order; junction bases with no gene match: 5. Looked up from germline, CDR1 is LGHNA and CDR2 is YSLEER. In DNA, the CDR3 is TGCGCCAGCAGCCAATCTCTAGCGGGACTCAATGAGCAGTTCTTC. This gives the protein CASSQSLAGLNEQFF.

The CDR3 bases are TGTGCCAGCAGCCAAGACCCAGCAGGCCGAGAATTCAATCAGCCCCAGCATTTT. As protein: CASSQDPAGREFNQPQHF. The gene calls are TRBV4-2 and TRBJ1-5; the D is unclear. V shed 0 bases and J shed 3 bases, with 18 bases lying between them. Germline V gene data show CDR1 as LGHNA and CDR2 as YNFKEQ. The CDR3 loop spans 18 amino acids.

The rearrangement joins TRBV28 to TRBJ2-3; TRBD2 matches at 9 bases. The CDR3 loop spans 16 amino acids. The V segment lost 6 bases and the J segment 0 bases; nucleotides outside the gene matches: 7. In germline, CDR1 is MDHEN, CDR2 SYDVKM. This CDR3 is CASSPSSGISTDTQYF. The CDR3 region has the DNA TGTGCCAGCAGCCCTTCTAGCGGGATCAGCACAGATACGCAGTATTTT.

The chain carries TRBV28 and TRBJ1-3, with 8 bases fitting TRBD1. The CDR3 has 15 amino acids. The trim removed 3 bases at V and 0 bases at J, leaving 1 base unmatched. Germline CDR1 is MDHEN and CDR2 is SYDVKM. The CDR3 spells CASSFRGLSGNTIYF. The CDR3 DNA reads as TGTGCCAGCAGTTTCAGGGGGCTCTCTGGAAACACCATATATTTT.

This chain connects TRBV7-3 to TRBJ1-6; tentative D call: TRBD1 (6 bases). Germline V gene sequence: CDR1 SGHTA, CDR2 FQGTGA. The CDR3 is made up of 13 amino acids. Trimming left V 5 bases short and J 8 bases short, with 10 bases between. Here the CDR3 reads CASSTDRYSPLHF. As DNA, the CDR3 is TGTGCCAGCAGCACCGACAGGTATTCACCCCTCCACTTT.

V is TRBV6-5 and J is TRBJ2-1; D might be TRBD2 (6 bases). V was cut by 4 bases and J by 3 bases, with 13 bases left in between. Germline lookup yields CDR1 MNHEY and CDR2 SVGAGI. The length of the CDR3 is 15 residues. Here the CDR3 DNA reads TGTGCCAGCAGTTTTTTAGCGGAGGACTACAATGAGCAGTTCTTC. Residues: CASSFLAEDYNEQFF.

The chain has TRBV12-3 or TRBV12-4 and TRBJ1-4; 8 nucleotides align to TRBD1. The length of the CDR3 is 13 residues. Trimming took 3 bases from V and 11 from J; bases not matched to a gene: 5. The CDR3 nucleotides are TGTGCCAGCAGTTTCCAGGGGGCGCAGAAACTGTTTTTT. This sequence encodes CASSFQGAQKLFF.

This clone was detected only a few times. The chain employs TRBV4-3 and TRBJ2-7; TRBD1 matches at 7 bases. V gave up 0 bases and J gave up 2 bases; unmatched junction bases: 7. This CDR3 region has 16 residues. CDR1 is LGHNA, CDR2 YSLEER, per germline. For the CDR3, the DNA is TGCGCCAGCAGCCAAGATATAGGGACAGCAACCTACGAGCAGTACTTC. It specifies CASSQDIGTATYEQYF.

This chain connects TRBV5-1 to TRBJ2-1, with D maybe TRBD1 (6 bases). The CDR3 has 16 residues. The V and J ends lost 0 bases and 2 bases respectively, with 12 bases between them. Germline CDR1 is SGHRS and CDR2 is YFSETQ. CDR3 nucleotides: TGCGCCAGCAGCTTGGGGACAGTTGACACCTACAATGAGCAGTTCTTC. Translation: CASSLGTVDTYNEQFF.

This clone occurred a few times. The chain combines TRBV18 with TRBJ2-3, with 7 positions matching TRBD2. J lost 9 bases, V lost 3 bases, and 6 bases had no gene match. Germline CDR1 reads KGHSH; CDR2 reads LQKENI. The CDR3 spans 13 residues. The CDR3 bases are TGTGCCAGCTCACCCCGGGGAGGGGAAACGCAGTATTTT. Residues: CASSPRGGETQYF.

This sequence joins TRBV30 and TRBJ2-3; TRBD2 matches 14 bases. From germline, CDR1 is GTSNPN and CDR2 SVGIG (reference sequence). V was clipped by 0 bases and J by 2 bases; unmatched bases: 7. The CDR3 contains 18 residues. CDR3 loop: CAWSVHRTSGRTTDTQYF. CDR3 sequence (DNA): TGTGCCTGGAGTGTACATCGGACTAGCGGGAGGACCACAGATACGCAGTATTTT.

The CDR3 nucleotides are TGCGCCAGCACCTCCGGGACAGGGTACAATGAGCAGTTCTTC. Its translation: CASTSGTGYNEQFF. The chain couples TRBV5-1 to TRBJ2-1, with 9 positions matching TRBD1. The CDR3 loop spans 14 amino acids. Germline V CDR1 and CDR2: SGHRS, YFSETQ. V trimming: 6 bases; J trimming: 4 bases; junction bases outside the gene matches: 5.

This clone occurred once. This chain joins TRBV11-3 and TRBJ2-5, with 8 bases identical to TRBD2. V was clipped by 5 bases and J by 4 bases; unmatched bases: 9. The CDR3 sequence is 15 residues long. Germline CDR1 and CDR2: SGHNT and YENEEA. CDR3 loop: CASSPGGLAGETQYF. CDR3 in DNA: TGTGCCAGCAGCCCTGGGGGGCTAGCGGGAGAGACCCAGTACTTC.

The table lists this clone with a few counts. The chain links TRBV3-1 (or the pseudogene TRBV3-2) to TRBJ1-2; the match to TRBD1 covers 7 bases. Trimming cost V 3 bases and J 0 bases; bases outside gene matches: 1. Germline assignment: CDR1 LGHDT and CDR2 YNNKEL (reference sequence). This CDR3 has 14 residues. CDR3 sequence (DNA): TGTGCCAGCAGCCAGGGACAGACTAACTATGGCTACACCTTC. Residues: CASSQGQTNYGYTF.

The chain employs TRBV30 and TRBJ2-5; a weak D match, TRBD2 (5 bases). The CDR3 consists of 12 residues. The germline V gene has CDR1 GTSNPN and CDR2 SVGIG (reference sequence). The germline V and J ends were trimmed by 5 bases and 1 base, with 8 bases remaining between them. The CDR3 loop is CAWGAVQETQYF. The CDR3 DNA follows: TGTGCCTGGGGAGCGGTCCAAGAGACCCAGTACTTC.

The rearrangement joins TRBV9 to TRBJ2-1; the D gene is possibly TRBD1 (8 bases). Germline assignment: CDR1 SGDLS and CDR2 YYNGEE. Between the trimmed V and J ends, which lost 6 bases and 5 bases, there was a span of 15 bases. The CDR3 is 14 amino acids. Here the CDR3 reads CASTKTGGDNEQFF. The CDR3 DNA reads TGTGCCAGCACCAAAACAGGGGGGGACAATGAGCAGTTCTTC.